This T cell receptor (beta chain) came from a study of early T cells in non-severe SARS-CoV-2 infection. In germline, CDR1 is SQVTM, CDR2 ANQGSEA. V lost 7 bases and J 8 bases, leaving 12 bases between the germline ends. This CDR3 comprises 11 residues. This clonotype was observed a few times. Each single cDNA molecule received a unique molecular identifier. Via MiXCR, TCRdb re-called the 5' RACE reads, giving one row per CDR3 protein. The sample carries around 60,000 distinct CDR3 sequences, around 13% recorded once. Sequencing was done on a sample of whole blood. The clonotype comes from an adult who was a healthcare worker with PCR-confirmed SARS-CoV-2 infection or an uninfected control (not recorded which). The genes are TRBV29-1 and TRBJ2-1; weak D call: TRBD2 (6 bases). For the CDR3, the DNA is TGCAGCGGCCGGGAGTACGATGAGCAGTTCTTC. Its protein is CSGREYDEQFF.